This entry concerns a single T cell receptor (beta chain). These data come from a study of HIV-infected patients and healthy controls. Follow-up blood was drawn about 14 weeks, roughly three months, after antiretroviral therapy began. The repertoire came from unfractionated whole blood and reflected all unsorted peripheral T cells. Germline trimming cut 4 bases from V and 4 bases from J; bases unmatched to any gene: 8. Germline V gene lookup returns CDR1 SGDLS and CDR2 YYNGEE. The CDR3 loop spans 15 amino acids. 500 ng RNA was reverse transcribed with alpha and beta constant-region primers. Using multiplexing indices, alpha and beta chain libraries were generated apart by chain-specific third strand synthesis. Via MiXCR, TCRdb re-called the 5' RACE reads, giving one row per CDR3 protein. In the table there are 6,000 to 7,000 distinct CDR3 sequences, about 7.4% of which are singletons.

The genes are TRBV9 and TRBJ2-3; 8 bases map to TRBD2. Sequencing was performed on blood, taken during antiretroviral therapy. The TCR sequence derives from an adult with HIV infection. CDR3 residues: CASSTLGGAPDTQYF. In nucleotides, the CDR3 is TGTGCCAGCAGCACTCTCGGGGGGGCCCCAGATACGCAGTATTTT.